Below are 21 T cell receptor beta chains sequenced from a single sample in a study of blood T cells in healthy people across ages. The use of a sample-barcoded 5' primer and a J-beta primer mix characterized a second PCR of 7 to 11 cycles. MiXCR, run by TCRdb on the 5' RACE reads, gives a single entry per CDR3 protein. This table holds 650,000 to 950,000 distinct CDR3 sequences, 40% to 50% found once. Sequencing was performed on blood. The source of these receptors is a man aged 60-69 years in good health.

This chain connects TRBV4-1 to TRBJ1-2, with D possibly being TRBD1 (5 bases). V lost 1 base and J 6 bases, leaving 18 bases between the germline ends. Germline CDR1 is MGHRA and CDR2 is YSYEKL. This CDR3 is 16 amino acids long. The CDR3 nucleotides read TGCGCCAGCAGCCAAGGTGAGGGGCGCGGTCCGGATGGCTACACCTTC. It yields the protein CASSQGEGRGPDGYTF.

V and J are TRBV7-2 and TRBJ2-3, with 9 bases matching TRBD1. CDR1 is SGHTA, CDR2 FQGNSA, per germline. The CDR3 is made up of 14 amino acids. The junction had 5 bases not matched to a gene; V was cut back by 8 bases and J by 2 bases. Here the CDR3 reads CASVQGATTDTQYF. DNA for the CDR3: TGTGCCAGCGTACAGGGGGCTACCACAGATACGCAGTATTTT.

The table lists this clonotype with many counts. This chain links TRBV12-3 or TRBV12-4 with TRBJ1-5, with D maybe TRBD1 (5 bases). The CDR3 spans 12 residues. V lost 7 bases to trimming and J lost 6 bases, with 10 bases between them. CDR3 sequence: CASNQGRQPQHF. In DNA, the CDR3 is TGTGCCAGCAACCAGGGCCGTCAGCCCCAGCATTTT.

V usage is TRBV10-3 and J usage is TRBJ1-1; 7 bases are a match to TRBD1. J gave up 4 bases and V 6 bases, and 2 bases lay outside the gene matches. Germline CDR1 reads ENHRY; CDR2 reads SYGVKD. This CDR3 has 12 amino acids. The CDR3 nucleotides read TGTGCCATCAGCCAGGGGGGCACTGAAGCTTTCTTT. Translating gives CAISQGGTEAFF.

With regard to this clonotype: One junction end does not reproduce the germline sequence, and a read error may be involved. This chain connects TRBV7-2 to TRBJ2-3; either TRBD1 or TRBD2 may fit D (5 bases each). Germline V gives CDR1 SGHTA, CDR2 FQGNSA. CDR3 length: 14 residues. CDR3 residues: CVSRERLGADTQYF. CDR3 bases: TGTGTCAGCCGGGAACGACTGGGGGCAGATACGCAGTATTTT.

This rearrangement joins TRBV28 to TRBJ2-7; 7 nucleotides align to TRBD1. The length of the CDR3 is 16 residues. Germline V lookup: CDR1 MDHEN, CDR2 SYDVKM. V lost 3 bases, J lost 0 bases, and 8 bases stayed unmatched. The CDR3 region is CASSLEVGQDSYEQYF. The CDR3, as DNA: TGTGCCAGCAGTTTGGAGGTTGGACAGGACTCCTACGAGCAGTACTTC.

This clonotype was recorded a few times. CDR3 in DNA: TGTGCCAGCAGCTTTGCGGGGGAAAAACTGTTTTTT. Translation: CASSFAGEKLFF. The rearrangement uses TRBV11-2 and TRBJ1-4; no clear D. This CDR3 contains 12 residues. V shed 3 bases and J shed 8 bases, with 7 bases lying between them. Germline V gives CDR1 SGHAT, CDR2 FQNNGV.

This chain connects TRBV28 to TRBJ2-3; D remains ambiguous. CDR1 is MDHEN and CDR2 is SYDVKM in the germline V gene. This CDR3 has 14 residues. V dropped 8 bases and J dropped 1 base, with 13 bases sitting between them. As DNA, the CDR3 is TGTGCCAGCGGGCCGTACCGGGGCACAGATACGCAGTATTTT. It encodes CASGPYRGTDTQYF.

J is TRBJ2-3 and V is TRBV5-6; maybe TRBD2 (5 bases). There are 15 residues in the CDR3. V was trimmed by 0 bases and J by 3 bases, leaving 11 bases between them. The germline V gene has CDR1 SGHDT and CDR2 YYEEEE. The CDR3, as DNA: TGTGCCAGCAGCTTGGGAGGGTTCGCAACAGATACGCAGTATTTT. Protein product: CASSLGGFATDTQYF.

The rearrangement links TRBV4-3 to TRBJ2-5; 14 positions match TRBD2. Germline trimming cut 3 bases from V and 13 bases from J; bases unmatched to any gene: 10. CDR1 and CDR2 (germline): LGHNA, YSLEER. This CDR3 contains 15 residues. CDR3 region: CASSQTSGGVDERYF. CDR3 bases: TGCGCCAGCAGCCAGACTAGCGGGGGGGTCGATGAGCGGTACTTC.

The chain couples TRBV12-3 or TRBV12-4 to TRBJ2-1; 8 bases are shared with TRBD2. This CDR3 region has 15 residues. V lost 5 bases to trimming and J lost 6 bases; unmatched junction nucleotides: 9. CDR3 sequence: CASSPGRGGRNEQFF. In nucleotides, the CDR3 is TGTGCCAGCAGTCCTGGACGGGGGGGACGCAATGAGCAGTTCTTC.

The chain employs TRBV6-2 or TRBV6-3 and TRBJ2-1; 12 nucleotides agree with TRBD1. CDR1 is MNHEY and CDR2 is SVGEGT in the germline V gene. V gave up 0 bases and J gave up 5 bases; unmatched junction bases: 2. The CDR3 runs to 16 residues. Here the CDR3 DNA reads TGTGCCAGCAGTTACTCGGGGACAGGGGGCCACAATGAGCAGTTCTTC. It codes for CASSYSGTGGHNEQFF.

This clonotype was detected only a few times. V and J are TRBV7-8 and TRBJ2-2; unclear D gene. Per germline, CDR1 SGHVS and CDR2 FQNEAQ. There are 12 residues in the CDR3. V was clipped by 5 bases and J by 5 bases, with 6 bases between them. The CDR3 loop is CASSVTTGELFF. CDR3 DNA sequence: TGTGCCAGCAGCGTTACAACCGGGGAGCTGTTTTTT. Together with reference TRBV7-8 and TRBJ2-2, the CDR3 gives the full variable domain: GAGVSQSPRYKVAKRGQDVALRCDPISGHVSLFWYQQALGQGPEFLTYFQNEAQLDKSGLPSDRFFAERPEGSVSTLKIQRTQQEDSAVYLCASSVTTGELFFGEGSRLTVL.

The V call is TRBV20-1, the J call TRBJ1-4; maybe TRBD1 (5 bases). V was trimmed by 5 bases and J by 8 bases, leaving 24 bases between them. The germline gives CDR1 DFQATT, CDR2 SNEGSKA (reference sequence). This CDR3 has 16 amino acids. The CDR3: CSAEGAGTPQGEKLFF. DNA of the CDR3: TGCAGTGCTGAGGGAGCCGGGACTCCCCAAGGCGAAAAACTGTTTTTT.

This clonotype has a handful of counts. The V call is TRBV28, the J call TRBJ2-5, with 7 bases that match TRBD1. Germline trimming cut 3 bases from V and 2 bases from J; bases unmatched to any gene: 6. CDR3 size: 15 residues. Germline V lookup: CDR1 MDHEN, CDR2 SYDVKM. In nucleotides, the CDR3 is TGTGCCAGCAGTTTGTACAGGGGCGGTCAAGAGACCCAGTACTTC. Protein: CASSLYRGGQETQYF.

V usage is TRBV12-3 or TRBV12-4 and J usage is TRBJ2-3; D possibly corresponds to TRBD2 (7 bases). V lost 3 bases to trimming and J lost 8 bases, with 21 bases between them. The CDR3 consists of 16 residues. The CDR3 region is CASSFKWGGLPGTQYF. The CDR3 nucleotides are TGTGCCAGCAGTTTCAAGTGGGGGGGGCTTCCGGGTACGCAGTATTTT.

This clonotype turned up a few times. This chain connects TRBV10-3 to TRBJ2-7, with TRBD1 identical over 9 bases. The CDR3 consists of 14 residues. Germline V CDR1 and CDR2: ENHRY, SYGVKD. V lost 4 bases to trimming and J lost 4 bases; unmatched junction nucleotides: 5. The CDR3 region has the DNA TGTGCCATCAGTGCCGGGACAGGGAGTTACGAGCAGTACTTC. Residues: CAISAGTGSYEQYF.

This clonotype has more than one count but fewer than ten. The chain links TRBV30 to TRBJ1-4; possible D gene TRBD1, 5 bases. CDR1 and CDR2 from the germline V gene are GTSNPN and SVGIG (reference sequence). This CDR3 comprises 12 residues. Trimming took 5 bases from V and 7 from J, leaving 11 bases between them. This chain's CDR3 is CAWGGISEKLFF. CDR3 DNA: TGTGCCTGGGGGGGGATTAGTGAAAAACTGTTTTTT.

The chain is built from TRBV4-1 and TRBJ2-5; D possibly corresponds to TRBD2 (5 bases). Germline V gives CDR1 MGHRA, CDR2 YSYEKL. The CDR3 covers 13 residues. V was clipped by 4 bases and J by 0 bases, with 6 bases between them. The CDR3: CASSPDYQETQYF. CDR3 DNA sequence: TGCGCCAGCAGCCCGGACTACCAAGAGACCCAGTACTTC.

This chain joins TRBV20-1 and TRBJ1-4; D is possibly TRBD1 (5 bases). Germline V gene sequence: CDR1 DFQATT, CDR2 SNEGSKA (reference sequence). The CDR3 consists of 14 residues. V shed 5 bases and J shed 5 bases, with 15 bases lying between them. The CDR3 here is CSASPGRANEKLFF. The CDR3 nucleotides read TGCAGTGCTTCCCCAGGCAGGGCAAATGAAAAACTGTTTTTT.

This clonotype has a single count. V is TRBV6-2 or TRBV6-3 and J is TRBJ1-1; 10 nucleotides line up with TRBD1. The CDR3 sequence is 17 residues long. Germline CDR1 MNHEY, CDR2 SVGEGT. V shed 0 bases, J shed 0 bases, and the junction held 4 bases outside the gene matches. This CDR3 is CASSYSRDRGMNTEAFF. The DNA of the CDR3 is TGTGCCAGCAGTTACTCGAGGGACAGGGGAATGAACACTGAAGCTTTCTTT.